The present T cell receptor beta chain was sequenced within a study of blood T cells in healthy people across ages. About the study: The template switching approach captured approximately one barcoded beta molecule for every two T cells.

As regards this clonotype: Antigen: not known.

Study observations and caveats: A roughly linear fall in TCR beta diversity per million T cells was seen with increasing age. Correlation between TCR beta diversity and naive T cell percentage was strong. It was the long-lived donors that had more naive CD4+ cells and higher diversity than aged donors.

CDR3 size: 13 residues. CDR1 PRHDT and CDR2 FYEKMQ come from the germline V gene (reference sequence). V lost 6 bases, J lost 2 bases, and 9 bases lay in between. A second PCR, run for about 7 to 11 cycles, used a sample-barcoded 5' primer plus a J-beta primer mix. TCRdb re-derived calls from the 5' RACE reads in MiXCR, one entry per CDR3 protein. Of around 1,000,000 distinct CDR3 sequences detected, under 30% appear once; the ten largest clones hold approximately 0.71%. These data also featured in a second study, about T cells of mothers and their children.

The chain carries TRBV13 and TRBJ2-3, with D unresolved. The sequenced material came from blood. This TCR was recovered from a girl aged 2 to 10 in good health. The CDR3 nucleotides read TGTGCCAGCAGGGGATTAAACACAGATACGCAGTATTTT. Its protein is CASRGLNTDTQYF.